This TCR beta chain was identified during a study of blood T cells in healthy people across ages. Study-wide results and limits: Calculation of diversity from one million T cells yielded estimates considered to be underestimates.

As for this clonotype: The antigen remains unidentified.

The CDR3 is made up of 16 amino acids. V lost 2 bases and J lost 1, with 14 bases in between. Looked up from germline, CDR1 is KGHSH and CDR2 is LQKENI. The authors ran a second PCR of 7 to 11 cycles using a sample-barcoded 5' primer and a J-beta primer mix. Carrying 12 random nucleotides, a template-switch adaptor labeled each individual cDNA molecule. MiXCR, run by TCRdb on the 5' RACE reads, gives a single entry per CDR3 protein. Of 1,500,000 or so distinct CDR3 sequences listed, approximately 42% were seen once; the top ten hold about 4%. The TCR comes from a woman aged 18 to 35 in good health. Sequencing input: blood. This chain uses TRBV18 with TRBJ1-1, with TRBD1 as a possible D gene (6 bases). The CDR3 is CASSPSWDIQNTEAFF. For the CDR3, the DNA is TGTGCCAGCTCACCATCGTGGGACATTCAGAACACTGAAGCTTTCTTT.